The 13 T cell receptor beta chains reported below all come from one sample, sequenced in a study of long-term antiretroviral therapy in people with HIV. Assay version v3.0 of immunoSEQ was used, and it was run at survey level. The repertoire was sequenced with immunoSEQ multiplex PCR; TCRdb's copy has only in-frame clones and lacks some. Here the sample spans fewer than 25,000 clones, around 82% being singletons. The specimen comprised unsorted PBMCs, sampled 2.9 years after starting antiretroviral therapy. Receptors were obtained from a woman younger than 45 with HIV.

The chain has TRBV5-5 and TRBJ2-7, with 8 bases fitting TRBD2. V dropped 6 bases and J dropped 3; count of bases not matched to a gene: 5. The CDR3 sequence is 13 residues long. Germline CDR1 reads SGHKS; CDR2 reads YYEKEE (reference sequence). The CDR3 DNA reads TGTGCCAGCACCTTCGGGGGGGGCTACGAGCAGTACGTC. Residues: CASTFGGGYEQYV.

This clone was observed a handful of times. The CDR3 reads CASRGDSNQPQHF. The CDR3 DNA reads TGTGCCAGCAGAGGGGATAGCAATCAGCCCCAGCATTTT. This chain uses TRBV2 with TRBJ1-5, with D possibly being TRBD1 (5 bases). The CDR3 runs to 13 residues. Trimming took 6 bases from V and 0 from J, leaving 6 bases between them. Looked up from germline, CDR1 is SNHLY and CDR2 is FYNNEI.

This clone was counted between two and nine times. V usage is TRBV18 and J usage is TRBJ1-4; D gene unclear. Between the trimmed V and J ends, which lost 6 bases and 6 bases, there was a span of 11 bases. This CDR3 is 13 amino acids long. CDR1 and CDR2 (germline): KGHSH, LQKENI. CDR3 region: CASSQEWDEKLFF. The CDR3 coding sequence is TGTGCCAGCTCCCAGGAGTGGGATGAAAAACTGTTTTTT.

The chain employs TRBV7-3 and TRBJ2-2; D gene ambiguous. Deletions cut 3 bases from V and 5 bases from J, with 7 bases between. The CDR3 covers 13 residues. Germline V gene lookup returns CDR1 SGHTA and CDR2 FQGTGA. The CDR3 reads CASSLTHTGELFF. In DNA, the CDR3 is TGTGCCAGCAGCTTGACTCATACCGGGGAGCTGTTTTTT.

This clone was picked up a small number of times. V and J are TRBV28 and TRBJ1-6; TRBD1 agrees at 7 bases. The CDR3 is 16 residues long. Germline CDR1 is MDHEN and CDR2 is SYDVKM. Unmatched junction bases numbered 8, after V lost 3 bases and J lost 6 bases. CDR3 coding DNA: TGTGCCAGCAGTTTGATCGGGACAGCCCTTAATTCACCCCTCCACTTT. This codes for CASSLIGTALNSPLHF. Using reference TRBV28 and TRBJ1-6 for the parts outside the CDR3, the full variable domain is DVKVTQSSRYLVKRTGEKVFLECVQDMDHENMFWYRQDPGLGLRLIYFSYDVKMKEKGDIPEGYSVSREKKERFSLILESASTNQTSMYLCASSLIGTALNSPLHFGNGTRLTVT.

This clone was detected a few times. The chain links TRBV10-2 to TRBJ2-2, with TRBD1 as a possible D gene (6 bases). Trimming pared 5 bases from V and 3 bases from J, leaving 16 bases between. The CDR3 has 16 residues. Looked up from germline, CDR1 is WSHSY and CDR2 is SAAADI. The CDR3 reads CASSLSGTHHTGELFF. CDR3 in DNA: TGCGCCAGCAGTCTTTCCGGGACACATCACACCGGGGAGCTGTTTTTT.

The V call is TRBV19, the J call TRBJ2-2, with D perhaps matching TRBD2 (6 bases). This CDR3 is built from 16 residues. Trimming cost V 6 bases and J 6 bases, with 20 bases left between them. Germline V gene data show CDR1 as LNHDA and CDR2 as SQIVND (reference sequence). For the CDR3, the DNA is TGTGCCAGTAGGGAACTAGCCCTAGGAGGGGCCGGGGAGCTGTTTTTT. This translates into CASRELALGGAGELFF.

The rearrangement joins TRBV19 to TRBJ1-1; D may be TRBD1 (5 bases). This CDR3 spans 15 amino acids. Trimming removed 8 bases from V and 4 bases from J, with 20 bases in between. Germline V gives CDR1 LNHDA, CDR2 SQIVND (reference sequence). This CDR3 reads CASRRLGGLSTEAFF. CDR3 coding DNA: TGTGCCAGTCGAAGACTTGGGGGTTTGAGCACTGAAGCTTTCTTT.

V is TRBV10-2 and J is TRBJ1-1; D possibly corresponds to TRBD1 (5 bases). CDR1 WSHSY and CDR2 SAAADI come from the germline V gene. V was clipped by 2 bases and J by 2 bases, with 12 bases between them. The CDR3 contains 15 residues. As DNA, the CDR3 is TGCGCCAGCAGTGAGATGACAGTGGGAAACACTGAAGCTTTCTTT. Amino acid sequence: CASSEMTVGNTEAFF.

The genes are TRBV6-1 and TRBJ2-7; D possibly matches TRBD1 or TRBD2 (5 bases each). The V end was cut by 6 bases, the J end by 6 bases, with 18 bases between. The germline V gene has CDR1 MNHNS and CDR2 SASEGT. CDR3 length: 14 amino acids. The CDR3 sequence: CASRTHNQGPEQYV. The CDR3 DNA follows: TGTGCCAGCAGGACTCATAATCAGGGACCCGAGCAGTACGTC.

The V call is TRBV27, the J call TRBJ2-3, with D maybe TRBD1 (6 bases). V lost 6 bases, J lost 6 bases, and 19 bases lay in between. The CDR3 covers 15 residues. The germline gives CDR1 MNHEY, CDR2 SMNVEV (reference sequence). The DNA for the CDR3 is TGTGCCAGCAGCGGGGACATCTACCGAAAGGATACGCAGTATTTT. This translates into CASSGDIYRKDTQYF.

V is TRBV7-3 and J is TRBJ2-2; D gene ambiguous. Trimming removed 5 bases from V and 7 bases from J, with 11 bases in between. The CDR3 runs to 13 residues. Germline CDR1 SGHTA, CDR2 FQGTGA. The CDR3 is CASSPSVFGELFF. CDR3 nucleotide sequence: TGTGCCAGCAGCCCCTCCGTATTCGGGGAGCTGTTTTTT.

This sequence joins TRBV30 and TRBJ2-1, with TRBD1 matching 12 bases. After removal of 4 bases from V and 4 bases from J, the junction contained 5 bases not matched to a gene. Germline-derived CDR1 and CDR2 are GTSNPN and SVGIG (reference sequence). This CDR3 has 15 amino acids. The DNA for the CDR3 is TGTGCCTGGACCCGGGACAGGGGGCTATACAATGAGCAGTTCTTC. It encodes CAWTRDRGLYNEQFF. The complete variable domain, with remaining parts taken from reference TRBV30 and TRBJ2-1, reads SQTIHQWPATLVQPVGSPLSLECTVEGTSNPNLYWYRQAAGRGLQLLFYSVGIGQISSEVPQNLSASRPQDRQFILSSKKLLLSDSGFYLCAWTRDRGLYNEQFFGPGTRLTVL.